The entry that follows covers one T cell receptor (beta chain) sequence. This record belongs to a study of cytotoxic CD8 clonotypes in ibrutinib-treated CLL. The wider study: After median around 5.5 years, approximately 15 stayed in remission, some twelve progressed; responses some 25 partial, 2 complete. The study recorded mean values of about 260,000 productive templates and under 100,000 productive rearrangements per sample.

TCRdb's copy holds only in-frame clones and misses some; the assay was immunoSEQ multiplex PCR. The data show some 300,000 clones, around four fifths seen once. The sequencing used PBMCs, collected before ibrutinib treatment. The TCR was taken from a human donor with chronic lymphocytic leukemia.

CDR3 protein: CASSAGGRNTEAFF. CDR3 DNA: TGTGCCAGCAGTGCGGGAGGACGGAACACTGAAGCTTTCTTT. The rearrangement links TRBV2 to TRBJ1-1; D gene unclear. Trimming cost V 4 bases and J 1 base, with 10 bases left between them. The CDR3 covers 14 residues. Germline V gene lookup returns CDR1 SNHLY and CDR2 FYNNEI. The full variable domain, with the rest looked up from reference TRBV2 and TRBJ1-1, is EPEVTQTPSHQVTQMGQEVILRCVPISNHLYFYWYRQILGQKVEFLVSFYNNEISEKSEIFDDQFSVERPDGSNFTLKIRSTKLEDSAMYFCASSAGGRNTEAFFGQGTRLTVV.